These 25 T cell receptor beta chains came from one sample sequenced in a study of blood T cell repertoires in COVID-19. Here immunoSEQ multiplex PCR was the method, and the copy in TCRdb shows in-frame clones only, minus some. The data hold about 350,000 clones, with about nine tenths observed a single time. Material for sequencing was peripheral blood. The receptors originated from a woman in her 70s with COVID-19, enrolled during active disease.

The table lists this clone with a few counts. CDR3 amino acids: CASSPLPSGVTDTQYF. The CDR3 region has the DNA TGTGCCAGCAGCCCTCTGCCTAGCGGGGTCACAGATACGCAGTATTTT. The J gene is TRBJ2-3, the V gene TRBV7-9, with TRBD2 matching over 9 bases. The CDR3 covers 16 residues. Trimming removed 5 bases from V and 2 bases from J; junction bases left unmatched: 8. CDR1 is SEHNR, CDR2 FQNEAQ, per germline (reference sequence).

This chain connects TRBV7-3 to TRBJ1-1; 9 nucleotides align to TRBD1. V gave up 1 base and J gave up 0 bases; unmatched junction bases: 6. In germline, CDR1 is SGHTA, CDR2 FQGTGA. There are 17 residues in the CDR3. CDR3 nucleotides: TGTGCCAGCAGCTTAATAGGACAGGGGTCTATGAACACTGAAGCTTTCTTT. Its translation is CASSLIGQGSMNTEAFF.

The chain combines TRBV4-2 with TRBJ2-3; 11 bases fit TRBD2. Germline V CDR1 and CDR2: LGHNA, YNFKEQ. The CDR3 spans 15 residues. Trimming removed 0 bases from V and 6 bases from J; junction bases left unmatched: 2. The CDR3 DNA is TGTGCCAGCAGCCAAGAACTAGCGGGGGTGGATACGCAGTATTTT. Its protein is CASSQELAGVDTQYF.

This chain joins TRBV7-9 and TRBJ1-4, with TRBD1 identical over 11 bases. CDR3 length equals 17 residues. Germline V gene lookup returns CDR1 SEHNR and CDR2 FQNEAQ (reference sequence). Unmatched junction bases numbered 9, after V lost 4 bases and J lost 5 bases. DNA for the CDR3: TGTGCCAGCAGCTCACCGGACAGGGGGCGGATAAATGAAAAACTGTTTTTT. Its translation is CASSSPDRGRINEKLFF.

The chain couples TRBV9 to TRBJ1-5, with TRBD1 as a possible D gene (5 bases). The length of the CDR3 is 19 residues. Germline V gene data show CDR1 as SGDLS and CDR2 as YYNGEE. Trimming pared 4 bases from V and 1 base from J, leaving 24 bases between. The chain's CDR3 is CASSTLSQEGRKSNQPQHF. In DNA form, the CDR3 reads TGTGCCAGCAGCACACTCTCCCAGGAGGGGCGAAAAAGCAATCAGCCCCAGCATTTT. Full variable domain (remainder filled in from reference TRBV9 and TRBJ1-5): DSGVTQTPKHLITATGQRVTLRCSPRSGDLSVYWYQQSLDQGLQFLIQYYNGEERAKGNILERFSAQQFPDLHSELNLSSLELGDSALYFCASSTLSQEGRKSNQPQHFGDGTRLSIL.

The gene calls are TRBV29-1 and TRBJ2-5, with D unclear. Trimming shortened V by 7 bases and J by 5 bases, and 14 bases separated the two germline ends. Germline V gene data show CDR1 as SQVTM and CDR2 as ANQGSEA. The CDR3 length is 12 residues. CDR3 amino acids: CSATPGSETQYF. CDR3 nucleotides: TGCAGCGCGACCCCCGGGTCGGAGACCCAGTACTTC.

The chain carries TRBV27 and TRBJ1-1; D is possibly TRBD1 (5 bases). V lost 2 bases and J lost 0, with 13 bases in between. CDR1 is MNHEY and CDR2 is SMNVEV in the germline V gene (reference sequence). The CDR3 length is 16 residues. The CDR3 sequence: CASSLGGGRLNTEAFF. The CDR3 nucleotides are TGTGCCAGCAGTTTAGGGGGGGGAAGGCTGAACACTGAAGCTTTCTTT.

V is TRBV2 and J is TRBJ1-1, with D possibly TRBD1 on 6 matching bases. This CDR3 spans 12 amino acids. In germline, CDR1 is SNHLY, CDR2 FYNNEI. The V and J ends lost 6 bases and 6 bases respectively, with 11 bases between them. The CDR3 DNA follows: TGTGCCAGCAGAGAACAGGGCCCTGAAGCTTTCTTT. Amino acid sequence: CASREQGPEAFF.

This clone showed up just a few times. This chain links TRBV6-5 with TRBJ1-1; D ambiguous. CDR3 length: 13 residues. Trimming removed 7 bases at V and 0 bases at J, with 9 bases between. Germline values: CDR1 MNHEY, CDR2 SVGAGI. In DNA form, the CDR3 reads TGTGCCAGCAATCGGGTCCTGAACACTGAAGCTTTCTTT. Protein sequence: CASNRVLNTEAFF.

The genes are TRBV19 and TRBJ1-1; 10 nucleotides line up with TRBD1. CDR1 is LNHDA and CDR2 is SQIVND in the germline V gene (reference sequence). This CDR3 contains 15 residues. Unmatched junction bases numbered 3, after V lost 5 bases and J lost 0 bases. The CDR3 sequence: CASSRDRGVNTEAFF. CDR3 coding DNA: TGTGCCAGTAGTCGGGACAGGGGCGTGAACACTGAAGCTTTCTTT.

The CDR3 DNA follows: TGTGCCAGCAGGCCGGCTAGCGTACTAGTCTTCGGGGAGCTGTTTTTT. Its translation is CASRPASVLVFGELFF. The chain employs TRBV7-8 and TRBJ2-2; maybe TRBD2 (6 bases). CDR3 length: 16 amino acids. Germline V gene sequence: CDR1 SGHVS, CDR2 FQNEAQ. The V gene lost 6 bases and the J gene lost 7 bases, with 21 bases spanning the gap.

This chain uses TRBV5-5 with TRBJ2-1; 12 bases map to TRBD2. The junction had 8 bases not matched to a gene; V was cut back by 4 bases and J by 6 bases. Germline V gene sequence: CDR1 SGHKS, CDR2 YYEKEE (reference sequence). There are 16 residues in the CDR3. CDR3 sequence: CASSPSSGGGSNEQFF. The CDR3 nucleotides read TGTGCCAGCAGCCCCTCTAGCGGGGGGGGATCCAATGAGCAGTTCTTC.

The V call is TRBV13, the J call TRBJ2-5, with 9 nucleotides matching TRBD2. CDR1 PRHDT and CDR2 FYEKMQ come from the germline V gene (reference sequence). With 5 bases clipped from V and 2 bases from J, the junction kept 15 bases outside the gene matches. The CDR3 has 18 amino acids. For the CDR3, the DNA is TGTGCCAGCAGCCCGCTAGCGGGGTCCAGATCGCCTCAAGAGACCCAGTACTTC. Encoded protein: CASSPLAGSRSPQETQYF.

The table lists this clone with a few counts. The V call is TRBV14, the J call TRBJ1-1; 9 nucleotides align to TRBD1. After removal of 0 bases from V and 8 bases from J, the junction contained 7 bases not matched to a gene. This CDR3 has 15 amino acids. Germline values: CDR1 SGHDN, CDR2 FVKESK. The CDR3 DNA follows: TGTGCCAGCAGCCAAGACCGGGACAGGGAAGCGGAAGCTTTCTTT. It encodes CASSQDRDREAEAFF.

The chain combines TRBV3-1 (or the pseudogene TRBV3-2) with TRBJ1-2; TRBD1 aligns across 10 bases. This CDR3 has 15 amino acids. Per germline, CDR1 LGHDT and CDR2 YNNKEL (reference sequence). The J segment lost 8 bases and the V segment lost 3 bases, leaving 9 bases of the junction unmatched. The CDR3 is CASSQGGTGVKGYTF. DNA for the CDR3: TGTGCCAGCAGCCAGGGGGGGACAGGGGTAAAAGGCTACACCTTC.

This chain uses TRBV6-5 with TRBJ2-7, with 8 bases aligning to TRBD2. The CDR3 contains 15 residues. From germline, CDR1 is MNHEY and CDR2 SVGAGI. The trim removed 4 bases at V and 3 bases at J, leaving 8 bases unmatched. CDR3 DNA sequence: TGTGCCAGCAGTTCGTATAGCGGGGTCGACTACGAGCAGTACTTC. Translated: CASSSYSGVDYEQYF.

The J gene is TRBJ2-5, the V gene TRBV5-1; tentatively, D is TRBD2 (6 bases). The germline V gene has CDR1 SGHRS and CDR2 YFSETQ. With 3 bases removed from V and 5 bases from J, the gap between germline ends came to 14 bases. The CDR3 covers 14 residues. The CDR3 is CASSSGTASETQYF. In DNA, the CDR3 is TGCGCCAGCAGCTCCGGGACTGCCTCGGAGACCCAGTACTTC.

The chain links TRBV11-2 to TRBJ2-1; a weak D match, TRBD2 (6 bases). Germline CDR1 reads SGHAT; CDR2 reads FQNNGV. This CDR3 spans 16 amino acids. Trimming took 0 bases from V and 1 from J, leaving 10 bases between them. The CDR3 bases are TGTGCCAGCAGCTTAGAAGGTAGCGGTTCCTACAATGAGCAGTTCTTC. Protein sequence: CASSLEGSGSYNEQFF.

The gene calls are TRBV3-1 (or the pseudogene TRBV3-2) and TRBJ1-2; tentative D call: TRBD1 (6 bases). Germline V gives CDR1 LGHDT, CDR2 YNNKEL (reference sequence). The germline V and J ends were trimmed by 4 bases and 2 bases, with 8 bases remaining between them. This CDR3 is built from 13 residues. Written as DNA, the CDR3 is TGTGCCAGCAGCCGGGACATCAACTATGGCTACACCTTC. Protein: CASSRDINYGYTF.

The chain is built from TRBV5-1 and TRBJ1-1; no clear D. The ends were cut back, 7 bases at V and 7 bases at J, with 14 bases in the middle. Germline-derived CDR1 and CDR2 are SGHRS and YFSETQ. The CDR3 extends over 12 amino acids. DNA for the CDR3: TGCGCCAGCCAACACGAGGGTGGTGAAGCTTTCTTT. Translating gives CASQHEGGEAFF.

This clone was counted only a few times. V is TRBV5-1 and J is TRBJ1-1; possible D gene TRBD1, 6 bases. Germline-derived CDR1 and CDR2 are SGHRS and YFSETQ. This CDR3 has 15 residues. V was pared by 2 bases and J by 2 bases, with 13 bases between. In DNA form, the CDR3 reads TGCGCCAGCAGCTTTGAAGGGGGGGTAAACACTGAAGCTTTCTTT. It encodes CASSFEGGVNTEAFF.

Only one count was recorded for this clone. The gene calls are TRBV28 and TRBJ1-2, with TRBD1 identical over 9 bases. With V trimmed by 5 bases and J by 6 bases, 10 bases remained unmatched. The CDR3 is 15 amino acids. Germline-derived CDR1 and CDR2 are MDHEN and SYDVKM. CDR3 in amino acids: CASSRPGTGTDGYTF. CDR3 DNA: TGTGCCAGCAGTCGTCCCGGGACAGGGACGGATGGCTACACCTTC.

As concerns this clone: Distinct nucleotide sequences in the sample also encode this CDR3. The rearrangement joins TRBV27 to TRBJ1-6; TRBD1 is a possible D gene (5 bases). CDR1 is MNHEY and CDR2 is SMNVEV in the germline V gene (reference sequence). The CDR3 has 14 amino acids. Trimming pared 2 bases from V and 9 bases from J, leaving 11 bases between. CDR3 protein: CASSLVGGGSPLHF. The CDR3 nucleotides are TGTGCCAGCAGTTTAGTGGGCGGGGGTTCACCCCTCCACTTT.

CDR3 nucleotide sequence: TGTGCCAGTAGTATAGGGGCAACAGGGAGGGGCACTGAAGCTTTCTTT. This gives the protein CASSIGATGRGTEAFF. The gene calls are TRBV19 and TRBJ1-1; D possibly corresponds to TRBD1 (6 bases). CDR1 and CDR2 (germline): LNHDA, SQIVND (reference sequence). The ends were cut back, 1 base at V and 4 bases at J, with 16 bases in the middle. The CDR3 is 16 residues long.

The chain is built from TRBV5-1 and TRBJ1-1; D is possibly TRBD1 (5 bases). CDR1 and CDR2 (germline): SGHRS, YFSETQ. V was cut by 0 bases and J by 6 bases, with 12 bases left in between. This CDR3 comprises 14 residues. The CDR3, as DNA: TGCGCCAGCAGCTTGGACGGCCAAGGGGCTGAAGCTTTCTTT. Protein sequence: CASSLDGQGAEAFF.